The 28 T cell receptor beta chains below come from one sample, sequenced in a study of cytomegalovirus exposure and HLA in healthy donors. PCR involved 60 Vbeta and 13 Jbeta primers. Repertoires were generated with immunoSEQ multiplex PCR, while TCRdb's copy carries only in-frame clones and drops some. Of 150,000 to 200,000 clones listed, approximately 80% are singletons. Sequenced material: PBMCs. Source of these receptors: a woman younger than 30 in good health and CMV-seronegative.

V and J are TRBV18 and TRBJ2-7; D perhaps matches TRBD2 (7 bases). V dropped 5 bases and J dropped 2 bases, with 10 bases sitting between them. Germline V CDR1 and CDR2: KGHSH, LQKENI. The CDR3 has 13 residues. CDR3 bases: TGTGCCAGCTCAAGGGGGGGGGCCTACGAGCAGTACTTC. This encodes CASSRGGAYEQYF. The full variable domain, its missing parts supplied by reference TRBV18 and TRBJ2-7, is NAGVMQNPRHLVRRRGQEARLRCSPMKGHSHVYWYRQLPEEGLKFMVYLQKENIIDESGMPKERFSAEFPKEGPSILRIQQVVRGDSAAYFCASSRGGAYEQYFGPGTRLTVT.

This clone has just a few counts. The chain employs TRBV6-1 and TRBJ2-1; 7 nucleotides match TRBD2. This CDR3 has 15 residues. In germline, CDR1 is MNHNS, CDR2 SASEGT. With V trimmed by 6 bases and J by 6 bases, 11 bases remained unmatched. The CDR3 sequence is CASRGRVGLANEQFF. As DNA, the CDR3 is TGTGCCAGCAGGGGGAGGGTGGGTCTGGCCAATGAGCAGTTCTTC.

About this clone: This may be a read error: a much more frequent sequence differs by one nucleotide. The chain has TRBV2 and TRBJ1-1, with TRBD1 matching 7 bases. Trimming took 4 bases from V and 1 from J; bases not matched to a gene: 3. CDR1 is SNHLY and CDR2 is FYNNEI in the germline V gene. The CDR3 is 14 amino acids. The CDR3 is CASSGQGRNTEAFF. The CDR3 region has the DNA TGTGCCAGCAGTGGACAGGGCAGGAACACTGAAGCTTTCTTT.

There are a few counts of this clone. The V and J genes are TRBV2 and TRBJ2-3; 9 bases are a match to TRBD2. The J segment lost 2 bases and the V segment lost 5 bases, leaving 5 bases of the junction unmatched. CDR1 is SNHLY and CDR2 is FYNNEI in the germline V gene. The CDR3 length is 15 residues. The CDR3 reads CASSRLAAITDTQYF. The DNA for the CDR3 is TGTGCCAGCAGTAGACTAGCGGCGATCACAGATACGCAGTATTTT.

This chain uses TRBV5-5 with TRBJ2-5; 8 bases are shared with TRBD1. Germline-derived CDR1 and CDR2 are SGHKS and YYEKEE (reference sequence). After removal of 3 bases from V and 3 bases from J, the junction contained 1 base not matched to a gene. The CDR3 loop spans 13 amino acids. As DNA, the CDR3 is TGTGCCAGCAGCTCGGACAGGGAAGAGACCCAGTACTTC. Amino acid sequence: CASSSDREETQYF.

This rearrangement joins TRBV21-1 to TRBJ1-1. TRBV21-1 is shown as a pseudogene. This CDR3 has 13 residues. The CDR3 sequence: CASSKVIRAEAFF. CDR3 DNA: TGTGCCAGCAGCAAAGTGATAAGAGCTGAAGCTTTCTTT.

This clone was counted a single time. The chain employs TRBV18 and TRBJ1-4; TRBD1 matches 8 bases. Trimming cost V 1 base and J 4 bases; bases outside gene matches: 2. This CDR3 has 15 residues. CDR1 and CDR2 from the germline V gene are KGHSH and LQKENI. DNA of the CDR3: TGTGCCAGCTCACCACGACAGGGGAGTAATGAAAAACTGTTTTTT. Amino acids: CASSPRQGSNEKLFF.

With respect to this clone: The sample has other DNA sequences that encode this CDR3 too. The chain recombines TRBV7-3 with TRBJ2-1, with 7 bases fitting TRBD1. The CDR3 is 15 amino acids. Trimming cost V 2 bases and J 2 bases; bases outside gene matches: 3. Germline V lookup: CDR1 SGHTA, CDR2 FQGTGA. CDR3 residues: CASSLGQGAYNEQFF. For the CDR3, the DNA is TGTGCCAGCAGCTTAGGGCAGGGGGCCTACAATGAGCAGTTCTTC.

The chain joins TRBV27 to TRBJ2-7; the match to TRBD1 covers 7 bases. With 2 bases clipped from V and 2 bases from J, the junction kept 15 bases outside the gene matches. Germline CDR1 and CDR2: MNHEY and SMNVEV (reference sequence). This CDR3 comprises 18 residues. This chain's CDR3 is CASSLRGRDSFRTYEQYF. Here the CDR3 DNA reads TGTGCCAGCAGTTTAAGGGGCCGGGACAGCTTTCGGACCTACGAGCAGTACTTC.

This sequence joins TRBV2 and TRBJ2-5, with TRBD2 matching 12 bases. Germline CDR1 SNHLY, CDR2 FYNNEI. The CDR3 runs to 15 residues. Trimming at V came to 6 bases and at J to 12 bases, leaving 14 bases not matched to a gene. CDR3 nucleotides: TGTGCCAGCAGAGCAATCGCTAGCGGGGGGGCTTTGAAGTACTTC. Amino acid sequence: CASRAIASGGALKYF.

CDR3 protein: CASSQDRGLSSYNEQFF. For the CDR3, the DNA is TGCGCCAGCAGCCAAGATCGGGGGTTATCCTCCTACAATGAGCAGTTCTTC. The chain employs TRBV4-1 and TRBJ2-1, with D tentatively TRBD2 (6 bases). The CDR3 totals 17 residues. Germline CDR1 is MGHRA and CDR2 is YSYEKL. Trimming stripped 0 bases from V and 0 bases from J, with 12 bases between.

A single count supports this clone. The J gene is TRBJ2-5, the V gene TRBV11-2, with D perhaps TRBD2 (5 bases). The CDR3 is made up of 15 amino acids. V lost 3 bases to trimming and J lost 3 bases, with 14 bases between them. Germline V gene lookup returns CDR1 SGHAT and CDR2 FQNNGV. The CDR3: CASSFGVQYEETQYF. In nucleotides, the CDR3 is TGTGCCAGCAGCTTCGGGGTCCAATACGAAGAGACCCAGTACTTC.

The CDR3 sequence is CASRSPLSGSSYNEQFF. The DNA for the CDR3 is TGTGCCAGCAGATCCCCCCTTAGCGGCAGCTCCTACAATGAGCAGTTCTTC. V usage is TRBV13 and J usage is TRBJ2-1, with D possibly matching TRBD2 (6 bases). The CDR3 has 17 amino acids. V lost 6 bases, J lost 0 bases, and 18 bases lay in between. Per the germline V gene, CDR1 is PRHDT and CDR2 is FYEKMQ (reference sequence).

The chain combines TRBV7-8 with TRBJ1-1; no reliable D call. V lost 3 bases to trimming and J lost 2 bases, with 7 bases between them. The CDR3 length is 13 residues. From germline, CDR1 is SGHVS and CDR2 FQNEAQ. CDR3 DNA: TGTGCCAGCAGCTTTCAGGTTAACACTGAAGCTTTCTTT. This encodes CASSFQVNTEAFF.

The chain joins TRBV2 to TRBJ2-7; D perhaps matches TRBD1 (5 bases). The CDR3 contains 12 residues. Trimming took 5 bases from V and 12 from J, leaving 17 bases between them. Per germline, CDR1 SNHLY and CDR2 FYNNEI. The DNA of the CDR3 is TGTGCCAGCAGTTCTCAGGGCCCGAGTGGGTACTTC. It specifies CASSSQGPSGYF.

The chain uses TRBV2 and TRBJ1-4; 9 nucleotides agree with TRBD1. CDR3 size: 13 residues. Trimming took 10 bases from V and 7 from J; bases not matched to a gene: 7. Germline CDR1 is SNHLY and CDR2 is FYNNEI. The CDR3 is CANKQGAGEKLFF. CDR3 DNA sequence: TGTGCCAATAAACAGGGGGCCGGTGAAAAACTGTTTTTT.

V gene TRBV4-1 combines with J gene TRBJ1-1; D remains unclear. The germline V and J ends were trimmed by 4 bases and 1 base, with 16 bases remaining between them. The CDR3 totals 16 residues. Germline V gene sequence: CDR1 MGHRA, CDR2 YSYEKL. CDR3 protein: CASSLKSVNRNTEAFF. Written as DNA, the CDR3 is TGCGCCAGCAGCCTAAAGTCGGTTAATCGGAACACTGAAGCTTTCTTT.

The chain recombines TRBV27 with TRBJ2-2; tentatively, D is TRBD2 (7 bases). The CDR3 covers 17 residues. Looked up from germline, CDR1 is MNHEY and CDR2 is SMNVEV (reference sequence). Trimming removed 5 bases at V and 0 bases at J, with 16 bases between. The CDR3 spells CASSPGDGGPNTGELFF. CDR3 nucleotides: TGTGCCAGCAGTCCCGGGGACGGGGGGCCGAACACCGGGGAGCTGTTTTTT.

The chain has TRBV5-1 and TRBJ2-1; D unresolved. V was clipped by 0 bases and J by 4 bases, with 14 bases between them. CDR3 size: 16 residues. Per germline, CDR1 SGHRS and CDR2 YFSETQ. Here the CDR3 reads CASSLDMRYTYNEQFF. The CDR3 DNA reads as TGCGCCAGCAGCTTGGACATGAGGTATACTTACAATGAGCAGTTCTTC.

V usage is TRBV19 and J usage is TRBJ1-3; 8 bases map to TRBD1. The V gene's germline CDR1 is LNHDA and CDR2 SQIVND (reference sequence). The CDR3 runs to 17 residues. The ends lost 6 bases at V and 1 base at J; junction bases unmatched: 11. The CDR3 loop is CASRPTDRGSSGNTIYF. The CDR3 DNA reads TGTGCCAGTAGACCAACCGACAGGGGATCATCTGGAAACACCATATATTTT.

This sequence joins TRBV9 and TRBJ2-1; unclear D gene. Trimming removed 0 bases from V and 8 bases from J, with 15 bases in between. CDR1 and CDR2 from the germline V gene are SGDLS and YYNGEE. This CDR3 region has 15 residues. CDR3 residues: CASSVVAYPPDEQFF. CDR3 nucleotides: TGTGCCAGCAGCGTAGTAGCCTACCCCCCCGATGAGCAGTTCTTC.

The chain combines TRBV19 with TRBJ2-2, with D possibly matching TRBD1 (6 bases). Germline loops: CDR1 LNHDA, CDR2 SQIVND (reference sequence). V dropped 5 bases and J dropped 2 bases, with 12 bases sitting between them. CDR3 length: 15 amino acids. CDR3 coding DNA: TGTGCCAGTAGTGTGCGGACAGCCAACACCGGGGAGCTGTTTTTT. Translating it yields CASSVRTANTGELFF.

The chain combines TRBV28 with TRBJ1-5, with D perhaps matching TRBD1 (6 bases). The germline V gene has CDR1 MDHEN and CDR2 SYDVKM. V was clipped by 6 bases and J by 2 bases, with 20 bases between them. This CDR3 has 17 amino acids. The CDR3 DNA follows: TGTGCCAGCAGCCTCACTTCGGGGGGCTGGGGCAATCAGCCCCAGCATTTT. Its translation is CASSLTSGGWGNQPQHF.

V usage is TRBV11-3 and J usage is TRBJ2-3, with 11 bases lining up with TRBD2. J lost 6 bases, V lost 5 bases, and 4 bases had no gene match. This CDR3 has 14 residues. The V gene's germline CDR1 is SGHNT and CDR2 YENEEA. In DNA, the CDR3 is TGTGCCAGCAGCCCCGGACTAGCGGGCGATACGCAGTATTTT. It codes for CASSPGLAGDTQYF.

The V call is TRBV6-5, the J call TRBJ2-7; D perhaps matches TRBD1 (6 bases). The CDR3 consists of 14 residues. Germline V gives CDR1 MNHEY, CDR2 SVGAGI. V was shortened by 5 bases and J by 2 bases, with 13 bases between the two germline ends. This chain's CDR3 is CASSVARGPYEQYF. CDR3 in DNA: TGTGCCAGCAGTGTGGCCAGGGGACCCTACGAGCAGTACTTC.

The chain carries TRBV5-6 and TRBJ2-3, with D hard to call. CDR1 is SGHDT, CDR2 YYEEEE, per germline. Between the trimmed V and J ends, which lost 0 bases and 2 bases, there was a span of 10 bases. CDR3 length: 15 amino acids. For the CDR3, the DNA is TGTGCCAGCAGCTTGGTGTCTGGAGACACAGATACGCAGTATTTT. Its protein product is CASSLVSGDTDTQYF. The full variable domain, with the rest looked up from reference TRBV5-6 and TRBJ2-3, is DAGVTQSPTHLIKTRGQQVTLRCSPKSGHDTVSWYQQALGQGPQFIFQYYEEEERQRGNFPDRFSGHQFPNYSSELNVNALLLGDSALYLCASSLVSGDTDTQYFGPGTRLTVL.

This clone was observed a few times. In DNA, the CDR3 is TGTGCCAGCAGTGATTACAGGGCGAACACTGAAGCTTTCTTT. This sequence encodes CASSDYRANTEAFF. The chain uses TRBV6-1 and TRBJ1-1; tentatively, D is TRBD1 (6 bases). Germline V lookup: CDR1 MNHNS, CDR2 SASEGT. The germline V and J ends were trimmed by 3 bases and 1 base, with 9 bases remaining between them. The CDR3 loop spans 14 amino acids.

The chain carries TRBV6-1 and TRBJ2-5; D is perhaps TRBD2 (6 bases). CDR1 and CDR2 from the germline V gene are MNHNS and SASEGT. This CDR3 is built from 13 residues. V gave up 8 bases and J gave up 5 bases, with 15 bases separating them. Here the CDR3 reads CASRDSGIETQYF. The CDR3 DNA follows: TGTGCCAGCCGGGACTCAGGGATCGAGACCCAGTACTTC.